The T cell receptor (beta chain) under discussion was sequenced for a study of human T cells and chemical hapten exposure. Whole-study context: Diphenylcyclopropenone, dosed weekly to the scalp, was given to patients throughout the roughly 25-week study. Small differences in pooled library volume mainly drove the variation in TCR yields per sample.

Unique molecular identifiers were attached to individual cDNA molecules within the library. MiXCR was run by TCRdb on the RACE reads, yielding one entry per CDR3 protein. The data hold around 42,000 distinct CDR3 sequences, with 9.5% to 15% observed a single time. The germline CDR1 and CDR2 sequences are DFQATT and SNEGSKA (reference sequence). Trimming took off 0 bases at V and 0 bases at J, with 12 bases between the two ends. The CDR3 spans 15 residues. Regarding the study as a whole: Sensitization with DPC brought no change to TCRs above 1 in 1000 in frequency.

This clonotype has a handful of counts. The antigen remains undetermined. Stated time point: pre-sensitization, week 0. Sample treatment: therapeutic diphenylcyclopropenone sensitization with weekly scalp DPC. V is TRBV20-1 and J is TRBJ2-7, with D maybe TRBD1 (6 bases). The sequence was collected from a woman aged 25 to 39 with alopecia areata. Some clones in this sample may be carry-over from other donors' samples. This material consisted of whole blood, taken in connection with sensitization to the hapten diphenylcyclopropenone (DPC). The CDR3 nucleotides are TGCAGTGCTAGAGACGGGTACAGGGCCTCCTACGAGCAGTACTTC. The encoded protein is CSARDGYRASYEQYF.